The T cell receptor (beta chain) under discussion was sequenced for a study of vaccination effects on CD4 cells after COVID-19. Study overall: Post-vaccine sample collection fell at a median of 72 days after the second dose.

Study outcomes and limitations: After vaccination of healthy people, only 1 of 255 vaccine-induced clones cross-reacted with common cold coronaviruses.

Assay: immunoSEQ multiplex PCR; the TCRdb copy retains only in-frame clones and omits some. Of about 15,000 clones in the sample, around 70% were seen once. Under the ViraFEST assay, PBMC were stimulated with viral peptide pools so that antigen-specific CD4+ T cells expanded. Sequencing was performed afterwards. Investigators separated out CD4+ T cells once around nine days of culture had passed. Subjects were given two BNT162b2 or mRNA-1273 vaccine doses. About 1.8 million PBMC were seeded per well and grown in the presence of roughly 11 IU/ml IL-2 and 8.5 to 10 ug/ml peptides. It was on days 3 and 7 that half the medium was replaced with IL-2 medium. Note on this clone: The antigen is not known.

The trim removed 4 bases at V and 2 bases at J, leaving 4 bases unmatched. CDR1 SGHRS and CDR2 YFSETQ come from the germline V gene. The CDR3 covers 14 residues. The chain joins TRBV5-1 to TRBJ1-1, with 8 bases fitting TRBD1. The sample was CD4+ T cells from PBMCs cultured with SARS-CoV-2 spike peptides, taken after COVID-19 vaccination. This receptor was identified in a human donor who received a COVID-19 vaccine. In nucleotides, the CDR3 is TGCGCCAGCAGCGGGGGGACAGGTAACACTGAAGCTTTCTTT. Amino acid sequence: CASSGGTGNTEAFF.